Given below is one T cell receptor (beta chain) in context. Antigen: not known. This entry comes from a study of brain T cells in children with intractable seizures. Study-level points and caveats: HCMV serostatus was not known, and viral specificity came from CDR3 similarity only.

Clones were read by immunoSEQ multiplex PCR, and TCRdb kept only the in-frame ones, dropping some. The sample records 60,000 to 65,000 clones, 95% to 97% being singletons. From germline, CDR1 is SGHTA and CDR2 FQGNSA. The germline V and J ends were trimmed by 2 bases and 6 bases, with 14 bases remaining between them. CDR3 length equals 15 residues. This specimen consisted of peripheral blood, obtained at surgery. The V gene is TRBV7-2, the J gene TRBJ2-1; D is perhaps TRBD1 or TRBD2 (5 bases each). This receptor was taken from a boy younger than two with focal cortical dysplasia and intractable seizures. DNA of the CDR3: TGTGCCAGCAGCTTACGGTGGAACGGGGCCAATGAGCAGTTCTTC. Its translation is CASSLRWNGANEQFF.